Following are 30 T cell receptor beta chains from one sample sequenced in a study of T cell responses to AZD1222 COVID-19 vaccine. Sequencing used immunoSEQ multiplex PCR; TCRdb keeps in-frame clones, though not all of them. The sample lists some 150,000 clones; 80% to 95% were seen once. Sequences were derived from peripheral blood, sampled 28 days after the second AZD1222 dose. All receptors come from an adult who received the AZD1222 COVID-19 vaccine.

The chain is built from TRBV7-8 and TRBJ1-2; no firm D call. Deletions cut 1 base from V and 5 bases from J, with 8 bases between. The germline V gene encodes CDR1 SGHVS and CDR2 FQNEAQ. This CDR3 is built from 13 residues. The chain's CDR3 is CASSLGPDYGYTF. CDR3 in DNA: TGTGCCAGCAGCTTAGGGCCAGATTATGGCTACACCTTC.

The genes are TRBV19 and TRBJ2-7; 8 bases agree with TRBD1. V was pared by 1 base and J by 0 bases, with 11 bases of the junction left unmatched. Germline CDR1 reads LNHDA; CDR2 reads SQIVND (reference sequence). The CDR3 contains 18 residues. The CDR3 DNA is TGTGCCAGTAGTATAGGATGGCAGGGGGCGCTTAACTCCTACGAGCAGTACTTC. This codes for CASSIGWQGALNSYEQYF.

The table lists this clone with a count of one. V is TRBV27 and J is TRBJ1-1, with D hard to call. V was clipped by 8 bases and J by 0 bases, with 19 bases between them. CDR1 is MNHEY, CDR2 SMNVEV, per germline (reference sequence). CDR3 length: 16 amino acids. CDR3 loop: CASCAREPSMNTEAFF. The CDR3, as DNA: TGTGCCAGCTGTGCCCGGGAACCTTCAATGAACACTGAAGCTTTCTTT.

V is TRBV30 and J is TRBJ1-2; 9 positions match TRBD1. The V segment lost 0 bases and the J segment 8 bases; nucleotides outside the gene matches: 7. Germline V gene data show CDR1 as GTSNPN and CDR2 as SVGIG (reference sequence). This CDR3 is 14 amino acids long. The CDR3 bases are TGTGCCTGGAGTGTGTACAGGGGGCCGAGGGGCTACACCTTC. This sequence encodes CAWSVYRGPRGYTF.

The chain has TRBV18 and TRBJ2-7, with TRBD1 identical over 8 bases. The J segment lost 5 bases and the V segment lost 2 bases, leaving 8 bases of the junction unmatched. The CDR3 runs 15 residues. From germline, CDR1 is KGHSH and CDR2 LQKENI. This CDR3 reads CASSPMDREPHEQYF. DNA for the CDR3: TGTGCCAGCTCACCAATGGACAGGGAACCCCACGAGCAGTACTTC.

The chain carries TRBV7-2 and TRBJ2-2; D not certain. Trimming cost V 6 bases and J 6 bases, with 11 bases left between them. This CDR3 is built from 13 residues. CDR1 and CDR2 (germline): SGHTA, FQGNSA. The chain's CDR3 is CASRPRQPGELFF. DNA for the CDR3: TGTGCCAGCAGACCAAGACAACCCGGGGAGCTGTTTTTT.

This chain connects TRBV15 to TRBJ2-6; no clear D gene. The CDR3 is 16 residues long. The germline V gene encodes CDR1 LNHNV and CDR2 YYDKDF (reference sequence). Trimming stripped 0 bases from V and 0 bases from J, with 6 bases between. DNA of the CDR3: TGTGCCACCAGCAGAGAAGGTTACTCTGGGGCCAACGTCCTGACTTTC. It encodes CATSREGYSGANVLTF. The full variable domain, with the rest looked up from reference TRBV15 and TRBJ2-6, is DAMVIQNPRYQVTQFGKPVTLSCSQTLNHNVMYWYQQKSSQAPKLLFHYYDKDFNNEADTPDNFQSRRPNTSFCFLDIRSPGLGDTAMYLCATSREGYSGANVLTFGAGSRLTVL.

The chain is built from TRBV6-5 and TRBJ2-1; 8 positions match TRBD1. Germline V gene sequence: CDR1 MNHEY, CDR2 SVGAGI. The trim removed 6 bases at V and 15 bases at J, leaving 13 bases unmatched. This CDR3 is 13 amino acids long. The CDR3 bases are TGTGCCAGCAGCCAACGACAGGGGTTCACTCTGTTCTTC. Its translation: CASSQRQGFTLFF.

The chain couples TRBV28 to TRBJ2-5, with D possibly TRBD1 on 5 matching bases. V lost 5 bases and J 0 bases, leaving 19 bases between the germline ends. CDR1 and CDR2 (germline): MDHEN, SYDVKM. The CDR3 totals 17 residues. The CDR3 DNA reads as TGTGCCAGCAGTCTCGGTCGGGCAGGGTGGCACCAAGAGACCCAGTACTTC. Translated, it gives CASSLGRAGWHQETQYF.

This sequence joins TRBV18 and TRBJ1-1; TRBD1 aligns across 8 bases. Unmatched junction bases numbered 9, after V lost 0 bases and J lost 0 bases. The V gene's germline CDR1 is KGHSH and CDR2 LQKENI. The CDR3 consists of 18 residues. In nucleotides, the CDR3 is TGTGCCAGCTCACCACCGTCCAGGGGGCTTCTCATGAACACTGAAGCTTTCTTT. Amino acids: CASSPPSRGLLMNTEAFF.

The J gene is TRBJ2-7, the V gene TRBV24-1; D remains unclear. The CDR3 totals 15 residues. The V gene's germline CDR1 is KGHDR and CDR2 SFDVKD. V was shortened by 8 bases and J by 0 bases, with 16 bases between the two germline ends. CDR3 nucleotide sequence: TGTGCCACCACTTGGGCGAAACCGAGCTCCTACGAGCAGTACTTC. This codes for CATTWAKPSSYEQYF.

The sample holds one count of this clone. This chain links TRBV5-6 with TRBJ2-1; either TRBD1 or TRBD2 may supply D (7 bases each). Germline V CDR1 and CDR2: SGHDT, YYEEEE. V gave up 4 bases and J gave up 6 bases, with 14 bases separating them. This CDR3 is built from 14 residues. CDR3: CASSQGGFSNEQFF. The CDR3 DNA follows: TGTGCCAGCAGCCAGGGGGGGTTTAGCAATGAGCAGTTCTTC.

J is TRBJ2-2 and V is TRBV7-8; D is uncertain. This CDR3 comprises 16 residues. The germline V gene encodes CDR1 SGHVS and CDR2 FQNEAQ. The V and J ends lost 2 bases and 1 base respectively, with 11 bases between them. CDR3 sequence reads: CASSLPPVGNTGELFF. The CDR3 DNA reads as TGTGCCAGCAGCTTACCCCCGGTAGGGAACACCGGGGAGCTGTTTTTT.

The chain has TRBV6-5 and TRBJ2-5; D might be TRBD1 (5 bases). Trimming took 0 bases from V and 3 from J, leaving 8 bases between them. The CDR3 totals 14 residues. CDR1 is MNHEY and CDR2 is SVGAGI in the germline V gene. CDR3 bases: TGTGCCAGCAGTTACTCAGGGGAAAAAGAGACCCAGTACTTC. Its protein product is CASSYSGEKETQYF.

This chain uses TRBV7-3 with TRBJ2-1, with TRBD2 matching over 9 bases. The CDR3 sequence is 15 residues long. V gave up 4 bases and J gave up 7 bases; unmatched junction bases: 8. Germline CDR1 SGHTA, CDR2 FQGTGA. CDR3 sequence: CASSSKGLAGNEQFF. CDR3 nucleotides: TGTGCCAGCAGCTCCAAGGGTCTAGCGGGGAATGAGCAGTTCTTC.

J is TRBJ1-2 and V is TRBV5-4; maybe TRBD1 (5 bases). CDR1 is SGHNT, CDR2 YYREEE, per germline (reference sequence). The V end was cut by 3 bases, the J end by 8 bases, with 23 bases between. The CDR3 is made up of 16 amino acids. CDR3 sequence reads: CASSWGYTGGAAGYTF. In DNA form, the CDR3 reads TGTGCCAGCAGCTGGGGTTACACCGGCGGGGCGGCGGGCTACACCTTC.

J is TRBJ1-2 and V is TRBV7-8; TRBD1 is a possible D gene (5 bases). There are 16 residues in the CDR3. Germline V gene lookup returns CDR1 SGHVS and CDR2 FQNEAQ. V shed 2 bases and J shed 6 bases, with 19 bases lying between them. The CDR3 region has the DNA TGTGCCAGCAGCTTATATTGGCAGGGAGGTATCAATGGCTACACCTTC. Translating gives CASSLYWQGGINGYTF. The full variable domain, in which reference TRBV7-8 and TRBJ1-2 provide the parts outside the CDR3, is GAGVSQSPRYKVAKRGQDVALRCDPISGHVSLFWYQQALGQGPEFLTYFQNEAQLDKSGLPSDRFFAERPEGSVSTLKIQRTQQEDSAVYLCASSLYWQGGINGYTFGSGTRLTVV.

This clone was seen a few times. This sequence joins TRBV11-3 and TRBJ2-7; 7 bases fit TRBD1. V shed 5 bases, J shed 5 bases, and the junction held 9 bases outside the gene matches. CDR1 and CDR2 (germline): SGHNT, YENEEA. This CDR3 contains 14 residues. CDR3 protein: CASSRSGTANEQYF. The CDR3 DNA reads TGTGCCAGCAGCCGTTCCGGGACAGCAAACGAGCAGTACTTC.

The chain uses TRBV10-2 and TRBJ2-7; TRBD1 aligns across 10 bases. Unmatched junction bases numbered 5, after V lost 4 bases and J lost 2 bases. CDR3 size: 15 residues. Germline CDR1 and CDR2: WSHSY and SAAADI. CDR3 nucleotide sequence: TGCGCCAGCAGTGCTCGACAGGGGGCTACCTACGAGCAGTACTTC. Translated: CASSARQGATYEQYF.

The rearrangement uses TRBV24-1 and TRBJ2-3, with 9 bases fitting TRBD2. The CDR3 has 16 residues. The germline gives CDR1 KGHDR, CDR2 SFDVKD. With V trimmed by 6 bases and J by 0 bases, 6 bases remained unmatched. CDR3 amino acids: CATSPLAGASTDTQYF. In DNA form, the CDR3 reads TGTGCCACCAGTCCTTTAGCGGGAGCTAGCACAGATACGCAGTATTTT.

The chain combines TRBV5-6 with TRBJ2-7; the D call may be TRBD1 or TRBD2 (5 bases each). Germline CDR1 reads SGHDT; CDR2 reads YYEEEE. The CDR3 covers 14 residues. Trimming took off 4 bases at V and 0 bases at J, with 11 bases between the two ends. In nucleotides, the CDR3 is TGTGCCAGCAGCCGACCAGGGAGCTCCTACGAGCAGTACTTC. Its protein product is CASSRPGSSYEQYF.

The CDR3 coding sequence is TGTGCCACCAGTGGGCCGGGACAGGGGAATCAGCCCCAGCATTTT. Its translation is CATSGPGQGNQPQHF. V and J are TRBV24-1 and TRBJ1-5; 10 positions agree with TRBD1. J gave up 4 bases and V 5 bases, and 4 bases lay outside the gene matches. Germline assignment: CDR1 KGHDR and CDR2 SFDVKD. The CDR3 has 15 amino acids.

This chain links TRBV28 with TRBJ1-5, with 7 bases that match TRBD1. V was pared by 4 bases and J by 0 bases, with 3 bases of the junction left unmatched. Germline loops: CDR1 MDHEN, CDR2 SYDVKM. This CDR3 spans 15 amino acids. The chain's CDR3 is CASSSGTASNQPQHF. CDR3 coding DNA: TGTGCCAGCAGTTCGGGGACAGCTAGCAATCAGCCCCAGCATTTT.

The chain carries TRBV6-1 and TRBJ1-6; 11 bases align to TRBD1. Germline V lookup: CDR1 MNHNS, CDR2 SASEGT. V was clipped by 5 bases and J by 14 bases; unmatched bases: 8. CDR3 size: 14 residues. CDR3 nucleotide sequence: TGTGCCAGCAGTCCCGGGACAGGGGGTTGGACCCTCCACTTT. It yields the protein CASSPGTGGWTLHF.

The count of this clone is one. The rearrangement joins TRBV28 to TRBJ2-7; D tentatively fits TRBD1 or TRBD2 (5 bases each). CDR3 length: 14 residues. V was pared by 7 bases and J by 1 base, with 14 bases between. The germline CDR1 and CDR2 sequences are MDHEN and SYDVKM. The CDR3 here is CASTWGRSSYEQYF. The CDR3 nucleotides read TGTGCCAGCACCTGGGGACGGAGTTCCTACGAGCAGTACTTC.

This rearrangement joins TRBV7-2 to TRBJ2-3; TRBD2 might be the D (5 bases). The germline V gene has CDR1 SGHTA and CDR2 FQGNSA. This CDR3 is 13 amino acids long. Between the trimmed V and J ends, which lost 3 bases and 4 bases, there was a span of 8 bases. CDR3 sequence: CASSLMRADTQYF. The CDR3 nucleotides read TGTGCCAGCAGCTTGATGCGGGCAGATACGCAGTATTTT.

The chain recombines TRBV7-2 with TRBJ2-5, with TRBD2 identical over 7 bases. The germline V gene has CDR1 SGHTA and CDR2 FQGNSA. Unmatched junction bases numbered 14, after V lost 5 bases and J lost 2 bases. The CDR3 contains 17 residues. The CDR3 region has the DNA TGTGCCAGCAGCCCCTCCAGCGGGGCATTGGGGCAAGAGACCCAGTACTTC. This encodes CASSPSSGALGQETQYF.

V usage is TRBV5-1 and J usage is TRBJ2-7, with TRBD1 matching 9 bases. Germline lookup yields CDR1 SGHRS and CDR2 YFSETQ. With V trimmed by 3 bases and J by 4 bases, 5 bases remained unmatched. This CDR3 comprises 14 residues. CDR3 in amino acids: CASSSGTGLYEQYF. CDR3 DNA: TGCGCCAGCAGCTCCGGGACAGGGCTATACGAGCAGTACTTC.

This clone was seen just once. The CDR3 is CASTSPQGRKETQYF. The CDR3 DNA follows: TGTGCCAGCACCTCACCCCAGGGGCGTAAAGAGACCCAGTACTTC. The J gene is TRBJ2-5, the V gene TRBV28; weak D call: TRBD1 (6 bases). The ends were cut back, 7 bases at V and 3 bases at J, with 18 bases in the middle. The CDR3 loop spans 15 amino acids. CDR1 and CDR2 from the germline V gene are MDHEN and SYDVKM.

J is TRBJ1-5 and V is TRBV10-3; 7 nucleotides match TRBD1. The germline V gene has CDR1 ENHRY and CDR2 SYGVKD. V was pared by 4 bases and J by 4 bases, with 7 bases of the junction left unmatched. CDR3 length: 15 residues. The CDR3 loop reads CAISARQGENQPQHF. CDR3 coding DNA: TGTGCCATCAGTGCGCGGCAGGGGGAGAATCAGCCCCAGCATTTT.